What follows is one T cell receptor (beta chain) and its context. The data were taken from a study of blood T cell repertoires in COVID-19. Study overall: Sites across the United States, Italy and Spain contributed samples from acute and convalescent COVID-19. Sources were T cells, B-cell-depleted T cells, or PBMCs; the material itself was cDNA or gDNA.

Profiled with immunoSEQ multiplex PCR; TCRdb holds only in-frame clones, not every one. The table records 60,000 to 75,000 clones, 75% to 85% of them present only once. V lost 5 bases, J lost 1 base, and 12 bases lay in between. This CDR3 comprises 15 residues. Germline CDR1 is SGHDT and CDR2 is YYEEEE. This TCR was recovered from a human donor in a cohort sampled during active COVID-19. The V gene is TRBV5-6, the J gene TRBJ2-2; D perhaps matches TRBD1 (6 bases). Sequenced material: peripheral blood. CDR3 nucleotide sequence: TGTGCCAGCAGGATATTGGACAGGAACACCGGGGAGCTGTTTTTT. Protein: CASRILDRNTGELFF.